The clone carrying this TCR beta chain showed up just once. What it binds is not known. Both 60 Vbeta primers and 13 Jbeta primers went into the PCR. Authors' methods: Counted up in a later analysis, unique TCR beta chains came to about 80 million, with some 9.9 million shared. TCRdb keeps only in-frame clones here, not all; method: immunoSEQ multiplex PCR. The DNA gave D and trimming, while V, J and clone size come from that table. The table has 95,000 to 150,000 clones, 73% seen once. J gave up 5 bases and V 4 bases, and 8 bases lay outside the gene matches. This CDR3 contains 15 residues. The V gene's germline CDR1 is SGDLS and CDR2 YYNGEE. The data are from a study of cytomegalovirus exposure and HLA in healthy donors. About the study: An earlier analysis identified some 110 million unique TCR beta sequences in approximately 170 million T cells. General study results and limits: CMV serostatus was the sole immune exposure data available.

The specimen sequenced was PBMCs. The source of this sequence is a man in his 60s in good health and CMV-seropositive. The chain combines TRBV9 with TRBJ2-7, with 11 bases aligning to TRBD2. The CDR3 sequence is CASSFSGGAEDEQYF. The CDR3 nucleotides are TGTGCCAGCAGCTTTAGCGGGGGGGCCGAGGACGAGCAGTACTTC.